This TCR beta chain was retrieved from a study of T-cell memory formation after mild COVID-19. Between the trimmed V and J ends, which lost 4 bases and 7 bases, there was a span of 19 bases. CDR3 length equals 15 residues. Germline V lookup: CDR1 MGHRA, CDR2 YSYEKL. TCRdb used MiXCR to reprocess the 5' RACE reads, holding one entry per CDR3 protein. The repertoire consists of 350,000 to 500,000 distinct CDR3 sequences, with roughly 18% occurring once and the leading ten covering roughly 21%. This sequence originates from a young man who had mild COVID-19 (a few samples of this study predate the infection). Cell type and time point are not known. This rearrangement joins TRBV4-1 to TRBJ1-1; D perhaps matches TRBD1 (6 bases). Sequences were obtained from PBMCs or a T cell subset sorted from them (not recorded which). CDR3 DNA: TGCGCCAGCAGCCTAAACTCTGGGGGGCCCGGTGAAGCTTTCTTT. The encoded protein is CASSLNSGGPGEAFF.